This T cell receptor (beta chain) was identified in a study of cytomegalovirus exposure and HLA in healthy donors. V gave up 3 bases and J gave up 6 bases, with 11 bases separating them. The CDR3 loop spans 14 amino acids. The germline CDR1 and CDR2 sequences are SGHVS and FQNEAQ. Study-level results: Later analysis showed TCR association rates varying by HLA locus, highest for DRB1 and lowest for HLA-C. Most TCR sequences were uncommon, yet certain public TCRs appeared in many donors. Researchers catalogued some 160 TCR beta chains as cytomegalovirus-associated. Specificity for CMV antigens was confirmed in vitro for a few of the CMV-associated chains.

Amplification used 60 Vbeta primers and 13 Jbeta primers. TCRdb's table, derived via immunoSEQ multiplex PCR, lists solely in-frame clones and lacks some. The sample includes about 140,000 clones, 79% of them seen just once. About this clone: Its antigen is not identified.

The chain joins TRBV7-8 to TRBJ2-2; D perhaps matches TRBD1 (5 bases). Material: PBMCs. The clonotype was recovered from a female donor in good health and CMV-seronegative. The CDR3 nucleotides read TGTGCCAGCAGCTTTCTCAGGGAAGCCGGGGAGCTGTTTTTT. Its translation: CASSFLREAGELFF.